Listed here is a single T cell receptor beta chain. There is no known antigen for this receptor. No base quality values were provided; no much bigger clone lies one nucleotide off. High-throughput TCR beta sequencing profiled peripheral blood CD8+ and CD4+ T cells from healthy donors, Susac syndrome patients and multiple sclerosis patients. Recently defined diagnostic criteria for definite or probable disease were met by the Susac syndrome patients. Bulk CD8+ and CD4+ T cells were purified by magnetic negative isolation, whereas CD8+ TEMRA cells were enriched by FACS. Blood was drawn into EDTA tubes, processed within 24 hours, and PBMCs were isolated by density gradient centrifugation. PBMCs intended for TCR sequencing were cryopreserved in liquid nitrogen and were subsequently thawed in a 37 degrees C water bath. The sorted or isolated CD4+, CD8+ and CD8+ TEMRA cells reached a purity of at least 90%.

The sample comes from a study of CD8 T cells in Susac syndrome (dated by TCRdb to the late 2010s). Context from the whole study: Among the sequenced Susac syndrome patients, about 6 had clinically active disease and roughly 8 were in clinical remission. At blood withdrawal, Susac syndrome patients were either therapy-naive, taking corticosteroids (in some cases with IVIg as well), or taking IVIg alone. Whether CD8+ T cell activation and differentiation in Susac syndrome was antigen driven was tested using repertoire sequencing. Clonality of the CD8+ T cell repertoire was compared between more than 10 healthy donors, about 14 Susac syndrome patients and 15 multiple sclerosis patients. Beyond this particular receptor, the publication reports: Susac syndrome CD8+ repertoires showed clonal expansion, highest in CD8+ TEMRA cells and greater in clinically active than remitting patients. The number of individuals in the TCR sequencing and HLA analysis was acknowledged as relatively small. Sixteen Susac-specific public clones were identified in the total CD8+ repertoire, and about 5 Susac-specific public clones were identified in the CD8+ TEMRA repertoire.

RNA was extracted using the RNeasy kit, and roughly 0.5 to 1 microgram was reverse transcribed with random hexamers. TCR beta CDR3 regions were amplified with the immunoSEQ multiplex PCR assay covering 54 Vbeta and 13 Jbeta segments. Bias from PCR amplification was corrected by using a synthetic template baseline for primer optimization and for computational correction. Regarding the original processing steps: Reads were assigned to V, D and J genes according to IMGT and analyzed in immunoSEQ Analyzer, with only productive sequences retained. Clonality was computed as one minus Shannon entropy normalized by log2 of the number of productive unique sequences. For each patient and control, public and private clones were evaluated among the 100 most prevalent clones. Clones were defined as Susac-specific if absent from the healthy and MS cohorts, from over a thousand published viral clones and from other ImmuneACCESS disease sequences. TCRdb ran its own pipeline on the public reads, namely fastp trimming at Q25 and MiXCR clone calling, and kept in-frame beta chains. Identical CDR3 proteins give one entry, which carries the most common genes and DNA. TCRdb's processing, not the study's, gives the V and J calls here. The sample contains roughly 150,000 distinct CDR3 sequences, approximately 95% of them found a single time. Of the sample, approximately 0.18% falls within the top ten clones.

The sequence came from a human donor with Susac syndrome. What was sequenced was CD8+ T cells from PBMCs.

The CDR3 protein sequence reads: CASSQEGTYTYEQYF. The DNA sequence reads TGCGCCAGCAGCCAAGAGGGGACTTACACCTACGAGCAGTACTTC. Rearrangement joined TRBV4-1 to TRBJ2-7, and TRBD2 may be the D gene, going by 6 matching bases. V loses 0 bases, J loses 2 bases, and the germline ends lie 11 bases apart. Counted from cysteine to phenylalanine, this CDR3 has 15 amino acids. The CDR3 DNA has 45 bases and is translated from base 1. The germline V gene gives CDR1 as MGHRA and CDR2 as YSYEKL.